One sample yielded the 28 T cell receptor beta chains listed below, sequenced in a study of cytomegalovirus exposure and HLA in healthy donors (dated by TCRdb to between 2016 and 2019). To prepare the library, the immunoSEQ multiplex PCR assay was applied. For the multiplex PCR, a mixture combining 60 forward primers for TCR Vbeta segments and 13 reverse primers for TCR Jbeta segments was used. Entries here come from immuneACCESS through TCRdb and include only in-frame sequences with V and J called. Some clones fail to appear in such tables; in the studies checked, an unresolved V gene covers under half of the shortfall, and the cause of the remainder is unknown. This sample has 100,000 to 150,000 clones in its table, and over 8% of those were observed once. 5.5% of the sample rests with the top ten. Sequenced input: PBMCs. The receptors shown here come from a man aged 35 to 55 in good health and CMV-seronegative.

The genes are TRBV6-5 and TRBJ2-5; TRBD2 matches at 9 bases. CDR1 MNHEY and CDR2 SVGAGI come from the germline V gene. CDR3 length: 14 residues. V shed 8 bases, J shed 2 bases, and the junction held 6 bases outside the gene matches. CDR3 nucleotides: TGTGCCAGCCCCGGGAGCGGGGGGCAAGAGACCCAGTACTTC. Residues: CASPGSGGQETQYF.

This clone was seen more than once but under ten times. The same CDR3 also results from other DNA sequences found in this sample. The chain joins TRBV6-1 to TRBJ1-1; the D is unclear. The CDR3 sequence is 12 residues long. The V end lost 6 bases, the J end lost 1 base, and 6 bases lay between the germline ends. Per the germline V gene, CDR1 is MNHNS and CDR2 is SASEGT. CDR3 in amino acids: CASSRGNTEAFF. The CDR3, as DNA: TGTGCCAGCAGCCGAGGGAACACTGAAGCTTTCTTT.

In its sample, this clone was seen a few times. The chain combines TRBV4-2 with TRBJ1-2, with D perhaps TRBD1 (5 bases). CDR1 is LGHNA, CDR2 YNFKEQ, per germline. V lost 0 bases to trimming and J lost 4 bases, with 15 bases between them. The CDR3 consists of 16 residues. The CDR3 is CASSQDRSAGRYGYTF. The DNA of the CDR3 is TGTGCCAGCAGCCAAGATAGATCGGCAGGGCGCTATGGCTACACCTTC.

This clone was seen only a few times. The chain recombines TRBV10-1 with TRBJ2-5, with D possibly being TRBD2 (5 bases). With 0 bases removed from V and 1 base from J, the gap between germline ends came to 9 bases. The CDR3 sequence is 15 residues long. Germline V CDR1 and CDR2: WNHNN, SYGVQD (reference sequence). CDR3 sequence reads: CASSESGGLQETQYF. The CDR3 coding sequence is TGCGCCAGCAGTGAGTCAGGAGGACTCCAAGAGACCCAGTACTTC.

Only a few counts were recorded for this clone. This chain links TRBV9 with TRBJ2-3; D is possibly TRBD1 (6 bases). CDR3 length: 15 residues. Germline CDR1 is SGDLS and CDR2 is YYNGEE. V was shortened by 1 base and J by 0 bases, with 9 bases between the two germline ends. CDR3 nucleotides: TGTGCCAGCAGCGTAAGGGGGACGAGCACAGATACGCAGTATTTT. It specifies CASSVRGTSTDTQYF.

This clone was detected a few times. CDR3 nucleotides: TGTGCCAGCACCCCTCGTTTGCGGGGCCAAGGCTACACCTTC. It codes for CASTPRLRGQGYTF. The chain employs TRBV2 and TRBJ1-2; tentatively, D is TRBD1 (5 bases). CDR3 length: 14 amino acids. The V gene lost 7 bases and the J gene lost 8 bases, with 20 bases spanning the gap. The germline V gene encodes CDR1 SNHLY and CDR2 FYNNEI.

Worth noting for this clone: The final CDR3 position lacks the conserved phenylalanine or tryptophan, pointing to a likely read error. The chain is built from TRBV7-9 and TRBJ1-1, with D unclear. The CDR3 has 13 residues. CDR1 and CDR2 from the germline V gene are SEHNR and FQNEAQ (reference sequence). V lost 1 base and J lost 5, with 8 bases in between. The CDR3 region is CASSLDTGTEAFS. CDR3 in DNA: TGTGCCAGCAGCTTAGATACTGGGACTGAAGCTTTCTCT.

This chain uses TRBV7-8 with TRBJ1-5; D is undetermined. The CDR3 loop spans 15 amino acids. Germline values: CDR1 SGHVS, CDR2 FQNEAQ. V gave up 0 bases and J gave up 4 bases, with 10 bases separating them. The CDR3 DNA reads as TGTGCCAGCAGCTTAGCCAACAGCCAGAATCAGCCCCAGCATTTT. It encodes CASSLANSQNQPQHF.

This chain links TRBV5-1 with TRBJ2-2, with 9 bases matching TRBD1. The CDR3 runs 15 residues. The germline V gene encodes CDR1 SGHRS and CDR2 YFSETQ. The J segment lost 6 bases and the V segment lost 3 bases, leaving 6 bases of the junction unmatched. The CDR3: CASSSGTGRAGELFF. The CDR3 nucleotides are TGCGCCAGCAGCTCCGGGACAGGGAGAGCCGGGGAGCTGTTTTTT. Using reference TRBV5-1 and TRBJ2-2 for the parts outside the CDR3, the full variable domain is KAGVTQTPRYLIKTRGQQVTLSCSPISGHRSVSWYQQTPGQGLQFLFEYFSETQRNKGNFPGRFSGRQFSNSRSEMNVSTLELGDSALYLCASSSGTGRAGELFFGEGSRLTVL.

The chain carries TRBV5-8 and TRBJ2-6; D uncertain. With 0 bases removed from V and 1 base from J, the gap between germline ends came to 8 bases. The CDR3 extends over 16 amino acids. Germline V lookup: CDR1 SGHTS, CDR2 YDEGEE. CDR3 sequence: CASSLAGYSGANVLTF. The CDR3 region has the DNA TGTGCCAGCAGCTTGGCAGGCTATTCTGGGGCCAACGTCCTGACTTTC.

In this sample, this clone turned up a few times. The chain carries TRBV5-1 and TRBJ2-1; a possible D gene is TRBD2 (5 bases). CDR1 is SGHRS, CDR2 YFSETQ, per germline. Trimming took off 0 bases at V and 10 bases at J, with 11 bases between the two ends. This CDR3 spans 13 amino acids. CDR3 bases: TGCGCCAGCAGCTTGGGATCGGGAACAGAGCAGTTCTTC. This translates into CASSLGSGTEQFF.

The chain combines TRBV9 with TRBJ2-7, with a weak D call TRBD2 (5 bases). Germline V gene data show CDR1 as SGDLS and CDR2 as YYNGEE. The CDR3 is 13 residues long. Trimming stripped 4 bases from V and 7 bases from J, with 15 bases between. The CDR3 protein is CASSSALAGEQYF. Written as DNA, the CDR3 is TGTGCCAGCAGCTCCGCGCTAGCTGGGGAGCAGTACTTC.

The chain combines TRBV18 with TRBJ2-1; 11 positions agree with TRBD2. The CDR3 runs to 16 residues. Per germline, CDR1 KGHSH and CDR2 LQKENI. V shed 6 bases and J 8 bases; nucleotides not matched to a gene: 12. The CDR3 DNA is TGTGCCAGCTCGCCTTTAGCGGGGGGGCCTATCGATGAGCAGTTCTTC. It specifies CASSPLAGGPIDEQFF.

Only a few counts were recorded for this clone. The chain links TRBV4-2 to TRBJ2-3; maybe TRBD2 (6 bases). This CDR3 is 17 amino acids long. The germline gives CDR1 LGHNA, CDR2 YNFKEQ. The ends were cut back, 4 bases at V and 2 bases at J, with 19 bases in the middle. In nucleotides, the CDR3 is TGTGCCAGCAGCCCAGCTTATCGGGACTCCTACACAGATACGCAGTATTTT. This encodes CASSPAYRDSYTDTQYF.

This clone was observed a handful of times. The chain is built from TRBV2 and TRBJ2-7; 11 bases map to TRBD2. The germline gives CDR1 SNHLY, CDR2 FYNNEI. This CDR3 is 14 amino acids long. V lost 6 bases, J lost 4 bases, and 5 bases stayed unmatched. CDR3 sequence: CASRSTSGVYEQYF. CDR3 coding DNA: TGTGCCAGCAGGTCGACTAGCGGGGTATACGAGCAGTACTTC.

This clone was observed a few times. This chain uses TRBV15 with TRBJ2-1; a weak D match, TRBD2 (5 bases). Germline values: CDR1 LNHNV, CDR2 YYDKDF (reference sequence). The CDR3 sequence is 14 residues long. Trimming shortened V by 1 base and J by 12 bases, and 16 bases separated the two germline ends. The CDR3 sequence is CATSRGEDAGRQFF. The CDR3 DNA sequence: TGTGCCACCAGCAGAGGGGAAGACGCGGGTAGGCAGTTCTTC.

V is TRBV15 and J is TRBJ2-3; 14 bases fit TRBD2. With V trimmed by 5 bases and J by 4 bases, 5 bases remained unmatched. The CDR3 runs 16 residues. Germline V gene sequence: CDR1 LNHNV, CDR2 YYDKDF (reference sequence). CDR3 in DNA: TGTGCCACCAGCGCCCTGACTAGCGGGGGGGCAGATACGCAGTATTTT. This gives the protein CATSALTSGGADTQYF.

This chain connects TRBV12-5 to TRBJ1-1, with TRBD1 as a possible D gene (6 bases). CDR1 LGHNT and CDR2 FRNRAP come from the germline V gene. Trimming left V 5 bases short and J 13 bases short, with 17 bases between. The CDR3 totals 12 residues. The CDR3 spells CASGPSARGVFF. The DNA for the CDR3 is TGTGCTAGTGGTCCCTCCGCCAGGGGAGTTTTCTTT.

This clone was seen a handful of times. This chain uses TRBV19 with TRBJ1-2; TRBD1 matches 9 bases. Germline values: CDR1 LNHDA, CDR2 SQIVND (reference sequence). V shed 9 bases and J 6 bases; nucleotides not matched to a gene: 8. This CDR3 region has 13 residues. CDR3 sequence: CASSTGTGHGYTF. The CDR3 bases are TGTGCCAGCAGCACCGGGACAGGGCATGGCTACACCTTC.

The chain uses TRBV27 and TRBJ2-1, with D hard to call. Germline V gene sequence: CDR1 MNHEY, CDR2 SMNVEV (reference sequence). This CDR3 contains 11 residues. Deletions cut 8 bases from V and 4 bases from J, with 6 bases between. CDR3 coding DNA: TGTGCCAGCCAACTATACAATGAGCAGTTCTTC. It codes for CASQLYNEQFF.

V usage is TRBV7-9 and J usage is TRBJ1-2; no clear D gene. CDR3 length: 15 amino acids. The ends were cut back, 7 bases at V and 3 bases at J, with 18 bases in the middle. Germline loops: CDR1 SEHNR, CDR2 FQNEAQ (reference sequence). The DNA of the CDR3 is TGTGCCAGCATCGACCCGAGCGGAAAGCACTATGGCTACACCTTC. Translating it yields CASIDPSGKHYGYTF.

This clone appeared a few times. The chain joins TRBV28 to TRBJ2-3, with 12 bases fitting TRBD2. V shed 4 bases and J 3 bases; nucleotides not matched to a gene: 5. The length of the CDR3 is 16 residues. The germline gives CDR1 MDHEN, CDR2 SYDVKM. The CDR3 nucleotides are TGTGCCAGCAGTTACCTAGCGGGGGGGCCTACAGATACGCAGTATTTT. It codes for CASSYLAGGPTDTQYF.

V and J are TRBV19 and TRBJ1-2; TRBD1 agrees at 7 bases. In germline, CDR1 is LNHDA, CDR2 SQIVND (reference sequence). The CDR3 has 15 residues. The V segment lost 5 bases and the J segment 4 bases; nucleotides outside the gene matches: 10. CDR3 DNA: TGTGCCAGTAGTCAACAGGGGAAGTTGATCTATGGCTACACCTTC. Amino acid sequence: CASSQQGKLIYGYTF.

The chain employs TRBV6-6 and TRBJ2-5; D is possibly TRBD2 (6 bases). The germline gives CDR1 MNHNY, CDR2 SVGAGI (reference sequence). V was clipped by 5 bases and J by 1 base, with 11 bases between them. This CDR3 has 14 amino acids. This chain's CDR3 is CASSRGTSQETQYF. The CDR3 DNA reads TGTGCCAGCAGTCGGGGGACCAGCCAAGAGACCCAGTACTTC.

The chain links TRBV19 to TRBJ2-6, with 7 bases that match TRBD1. The trim removed 4 bases at V and 2 bases at J, leaving 2 bases unmatched. The V gene's germline CDR1 is LNHDA and CDR2 SQIVND (reference sequence). CDR3 size: 15 residues. The CDR3 sequence: CASSTTGAGANVLTF. The CDR3 nucleotides read TGTGCCAGTAGTACCACAGGGGCTGGGGCCAACGTCCTGACTTTC.

The chain links TRBV7-9 to TRBJ2-7, with D possibly matching TRBD1 (5 bases). Per the germline V gene, CDR1 is SEHNR and CDR2 is FQNEAQ (reference sequence). Trimming took 3 bases from V and 2 from J, leaving 11 bases between them. The CDR3 runs 14 residues. CDR3: CASSFSQDPYEQYF. The CDR3 DNA follows: TGTGCCAGCAGCTTCTCACAGGACCCCTACGAGCAGTACTTC.

This clone was picked up a small number of times. The gene calls are TRBV27 and TRBJ2-1, with TRBD2 matching 9 bases. The CDR3 extends over 16 amino acids. After removal of 3 bases from V and 7 bases from J, the junction contained 10 bases not matched to a gene. Per germline, CDR1 MNHEY and CDR2 SMNVEV (reference sequence). The CDR3 is CASSLEAGGPRNEQFF. CDR3 nucleotide sequence: TGTGCCAGCAGTTTGGAGGCGGGGGGGCCTCGAAATGAGCAGTTCTTC.

This clone showed up just a few times. The rearrangement joins TRBV4-1 to TRBJ1-1; the D gene is possibly TRBD1 (5 bases). The V gene's germline CDR1 is MGHRA and CDR2 YSYEKL. V was clipped by 4 bases and J by 1 base, with 16 bases between them. This CDR3 spans 16 amino acids. The CDR3 DNA reads TGCGCCAGCAGCCCTTCGGGGGATACTTCGAACACTGAAGCTTTCTTT. Amino acid sequence: CASSPSGDTSNTEAFF.